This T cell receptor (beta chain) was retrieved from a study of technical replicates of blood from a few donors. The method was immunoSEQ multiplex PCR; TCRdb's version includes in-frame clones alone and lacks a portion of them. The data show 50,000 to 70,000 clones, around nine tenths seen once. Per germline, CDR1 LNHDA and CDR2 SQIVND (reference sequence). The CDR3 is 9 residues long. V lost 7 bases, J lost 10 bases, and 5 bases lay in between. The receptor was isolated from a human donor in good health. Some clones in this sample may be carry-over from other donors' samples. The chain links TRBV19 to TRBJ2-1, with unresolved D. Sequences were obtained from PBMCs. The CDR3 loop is CASTPEQFF. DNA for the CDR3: TGTGCCAGTACCCCGGAGCAGTTCTTC.